This note documents a single T cell receptor beta chain sequence. What it binds is unknown. This CDR3 comprises 17 residues. The germline V gene has CDR1 SEHNR and CDR2 FQNEAQ (reference sequence). V was pared by 3 bases and J by 2 bases, with 20 bases between. This record comes from a study of STAT5B mutations in CD4+ large granular lymphocyte leukemia. Produced via immunoSEQ multiplex PCR; TCRdb's table is partial and in-frame only. The sample holds approximately 19,000 clones, roughly 77% seen once. Overall study results and limits: Patient CD4-sorted repertoires stayed more clonal than healthy ones after leukemic-clone removal. Data were not HLA-matched across samples. Top patient clones used TRBV06 genes more often: 8/27 versus 2/35 in controls.

Buffy coats from healthy blood donors served as controls. The gene calls are TRBV7-9 and TRBJ2-7; the D gene is possibly TRBD2 (6 bases). What was sequenced was CD4+ T cells from blood buffy coats. This sequence was found in a human donor in good health. The CDR3 DNA is TGTGCCAGCAGCTTTGTGCCGGGACTTACCGTCGCCTACGAGCAGTACTTC. Translated, it gives CASSFVPGLTVAYEQYF.